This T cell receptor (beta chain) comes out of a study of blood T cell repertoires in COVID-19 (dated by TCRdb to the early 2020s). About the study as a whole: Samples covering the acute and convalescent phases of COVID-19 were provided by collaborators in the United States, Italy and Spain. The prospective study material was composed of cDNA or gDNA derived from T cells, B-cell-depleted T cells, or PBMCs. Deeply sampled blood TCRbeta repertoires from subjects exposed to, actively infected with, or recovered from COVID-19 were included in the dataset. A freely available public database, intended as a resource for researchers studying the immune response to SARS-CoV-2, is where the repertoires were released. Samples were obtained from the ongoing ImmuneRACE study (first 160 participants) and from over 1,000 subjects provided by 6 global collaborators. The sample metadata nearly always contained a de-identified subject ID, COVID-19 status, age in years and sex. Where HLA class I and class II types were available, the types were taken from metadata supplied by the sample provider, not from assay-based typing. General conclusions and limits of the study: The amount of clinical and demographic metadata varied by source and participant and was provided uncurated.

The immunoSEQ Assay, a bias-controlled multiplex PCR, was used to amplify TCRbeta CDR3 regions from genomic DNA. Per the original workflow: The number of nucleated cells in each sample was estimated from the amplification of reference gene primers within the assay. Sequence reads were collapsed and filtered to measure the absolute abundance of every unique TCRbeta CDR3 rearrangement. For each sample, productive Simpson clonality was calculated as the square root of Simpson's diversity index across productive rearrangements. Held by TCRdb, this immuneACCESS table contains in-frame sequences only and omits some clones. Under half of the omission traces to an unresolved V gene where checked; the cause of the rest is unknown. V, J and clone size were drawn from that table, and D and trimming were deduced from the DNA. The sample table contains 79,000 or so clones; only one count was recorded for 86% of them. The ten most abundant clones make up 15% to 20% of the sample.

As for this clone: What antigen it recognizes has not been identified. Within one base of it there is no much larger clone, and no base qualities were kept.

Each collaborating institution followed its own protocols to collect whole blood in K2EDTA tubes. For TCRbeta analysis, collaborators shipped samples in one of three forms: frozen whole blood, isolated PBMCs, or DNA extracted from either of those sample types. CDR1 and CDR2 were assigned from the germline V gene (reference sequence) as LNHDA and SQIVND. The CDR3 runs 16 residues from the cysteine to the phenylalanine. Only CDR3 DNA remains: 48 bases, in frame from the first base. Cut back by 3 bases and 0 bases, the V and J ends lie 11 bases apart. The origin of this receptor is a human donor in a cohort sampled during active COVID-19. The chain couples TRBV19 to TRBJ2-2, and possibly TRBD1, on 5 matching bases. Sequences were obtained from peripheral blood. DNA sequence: TGTGCCAGTAGTATCGTCGACAGTACGAACACCGGGGAGCTGTTTTTT. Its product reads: CASSIVDSTNTGELFF.